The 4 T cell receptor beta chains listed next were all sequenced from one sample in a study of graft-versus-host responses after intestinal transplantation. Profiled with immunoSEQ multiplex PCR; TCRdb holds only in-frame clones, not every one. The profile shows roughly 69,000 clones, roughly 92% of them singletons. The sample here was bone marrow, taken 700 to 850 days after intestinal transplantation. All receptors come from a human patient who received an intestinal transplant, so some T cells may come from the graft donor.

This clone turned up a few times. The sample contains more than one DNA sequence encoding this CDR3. CDR3 sequence: CASSQDLGYEQYF. The CDR3 nucleotides are TGCGCCAGCAGCCAAGATTTAGGATACGAGCAGTACTTC. V usage is TRBV4-1 and J usage is TRBJ2-7; the D is unclear. Germline V gene data show CDR1 as MGHRA and CDR2 as YSYEKL. The CDR3 is 13 residues long. The V and J ends lost 0 bases and 4 bases respectively, with 7 bases between them.

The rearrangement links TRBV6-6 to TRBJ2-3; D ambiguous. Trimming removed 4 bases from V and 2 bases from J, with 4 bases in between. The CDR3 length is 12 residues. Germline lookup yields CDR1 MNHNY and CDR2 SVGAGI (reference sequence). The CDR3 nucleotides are TGTGCCAGCAGTTCGGTCACAGATACGCAGTATTTT. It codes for CASSSVTDTQYF.

CDR3 DNA: TGCGCCAGCGAAGCCTATTCGGACAGGGGGGAAAGCACAGATACGCAGTATTTT. Translation gives CASEAYSDRGESTDTQYF. The chain joins TRBV5-1 to TRBJ2-3; the match to TRBD1 covers 10 bases. Trimming cost V 7 bases and J 0 bases; bases outside gene matches: 14. In germline, CDR1 is SGHRS, CDR2 YFSETQ. This CDR3 region has 18 residues.

CDR3 sequence (DNA): TGTGCCACCAGCGGACGGATCGAGCAGTACTTC. This gives the protein CATSGRIEQYF. The chain carries TRBV15 and TRBJ2-7; no firm D call. The V gene's germline CDR1 is LNHNV and CDR2 YYDKDF (reference sequence). V was pared by 5 bases and J by 6 bases, with 8 bases between. CDR3 length: 11 amino acids. Using reference TRBV15 and TRBJ2-7 for the parts outside the CDR3, the full variable domain is DAMVIQNPRYQVTQFGKPVTLSCSQTLNHNVMYWYQQKSSQAPKLLFHYYDKDFNNEADTPDNFQSRRPNTSFCFLDIRSPGLGDTAMYLCATSGRIEQYFGPGTRLTVT.